These 21 T cell receptor beta chains were sequenced from one sample in a study of blood T cell repertoires in COVID-19. Repertoires were generated with immunoSEQ multiplex PCR, while TCRdb's copy carries only in-frame clones and drops some. The repertoire holds about 200,000 clones, with around 84% as singletons. Sequencing used peripheral blood. The receptors shown here come from a man in his sixties with acute or convalescent COVID-19.

The chain is built from TRBV2 and TRBJ2-5; TRBD2 agrees at 8 bases. The V gene's germline CDR1 is SNHLY and CDR2 FYNNEI. With V trimmed by 6 bases and J by 5 bases, 11 bases remained unmatched. This CDR3 contains 15 residues. In nucleotides, the CDR3 is TGTGCCAGCAGAGGTCCGGGACTAGTCGTGGAGACCCAGTACTTC. This gives the protein CASRGPGLVVETQYF.

V is TRBV9 and J is TRBJ2-2; D might be TRBD1 (5 bases). The germline V gene has CDR1 SGDLS and CDR2 YYNGEE. The length of the CDR3 is 16 residues. The V gene lost 0 bases and the J gene lost 0 bases, with 9 bases spanning the gap. CDR3 sequence: CASSVGQGSNTGELFF. The CDR3 nucleotides are TGTGCCAGCAGCGTAGGGCAGGGCTCGAACACCGGGGAGCTGTTTTTT. The whole variable domain, filled in from reference TRBV9 and TRBJ2-2, reads DSGVTQTPKHLITATGQRVTLRCSPRSGDLSVYWYQQSLDQGLQFLIQYYNGEERAKGNILERFSAQQFPDLHSELNLSSLELGDSALYFCASSVGQGSNTGELFFGEGSRLTVL.

The V gene is TRBV6-2 or TRBV6-3, the J gene TRBJ2-3; D unresolved. The CDR3 totals 11 residues. Trimming removed 5 bases from V and 4 bases from J, with 4 bases in between. The germline CDR1 and CDR2 sequences are MNHEY and SVGEGT. For the CDR3, the DNA is TGTGCCAGCAGTGGCCCAGATACGCAGTATTTT. Translating gives CASSGPDTQYF.

This chain's CDR3 is CAIRADRAVDYGYTF. For the CDR3, the DNA is TGTGCCATCAGAGCAGACAGGGCCGTTGACTATGGCTACACCTTC. The chain carries TRBV10-3 and TRBJ1-2; 7 bases are a match to TRBD1. The CDR3 covers 15 residues. CDR1 and CDR2 (germline): ENHRY, SYGVKD. The V gene end was trimmed by 6 bases and the J gene end by 3 bases; junction bases not matched to a gene: 10.

This clone was detected only once. The rearrangement uses TRBV28 and TRBJ2-7, with a possible D match to TRBD1 (6 bases). The CDR3 is made up of 14 amino acids. Germline CDR1 MDHEN, CDR2 SYDVKM. Trimming cost V 8 bases and J 0 bases, with 14 bases left between them. Here the CDR3 reads CASLPDRNSYEQYF. The CDR3 DNA is TGTGCCAGCCTCCCCGACAGGAACTCCTACGAGCAGTACTTC. The whole variable domain, filled in from reference TRBV28 and TRBJ2-7, reads DVKVTQSSRYLVKRTGEKVFLECVQDMDHENMFWYRQDPGLGLRLIYFSYDVKMKEKGDIPEGYSVSREKKERFSLILESASTNQTSMYLCASLPDRNSYEQYFGPGTRLTVT.

The rearrangement joins TRBV7-9 to TRBJ2-5, with 9 bases lining up with TRBD2. The CDR3 consists of 15 residues. The V segment lost 6 bases and the J segment 5 bases; nucleotides outside the gene matches: 10. Germline loops: CDR1 SEHNR, CDR2 FQNEAQ (reference sequence). In DNA, the CDR3 is TGTGCCAGCAGAGCCGACGGACTAGCGTCTGAGACCCAGTACTTC. This gives the protein CASRADGLASETQYF.

Concerning this clone itself: This specimen includes other DNA sequences encoding the same CDR3. The rearrangement joins TRBV30 to TRBJ1-2; TRBD1 matches 7 bases. With V trimmed by 4 bases and J by 2 bases, 1 base remained unmatched. CDR3 size: 12 residues. CDR1 is GTSNPN and CDR2 is SVGIG in the germline V gene (reference sequence). The CDR3 loop reads CAWTGGNYGYTF. The CDR3 DNA reads as TGTGCCTGGACAGGGGGAAACTATGGCTACACCTTC.

The V call is TRBV2, the J call TRBJ2-5; 8 bases align to TRBD1. With 6 bases clipped from V and 3 bases from J, the junction kept 15 bases outside the gene matches. Germline V gives CDR1 SNHLY, CDR2 FYNNEI. This CDR3 is 17 amino acids long. As DNA, the CDR3 is TGTGCCAGCAGAACCAGACGACAGGGGAATCTTAAAGAGACCCAGTACTTC. Amino acids: CASRTRRQGNLKETQYF.

The J gene is TRBJ1-2, the V gene TRBV15; D possibly corresponds to TRBD1 (5 bases). CDR1 LNHNV and CDR2 YYDKDF come from the germline V gene (reference sequence). The V end was cut by 3 bases, the J end by 0 bases, with 11 bases between. The CDR3 runs 15 residues. The chain's CDR3 is CATSRGGGTNYGYTF. CDR3 in DNA: TGTGCCACCAGCAGGGGGGGAGGGACTAACTATGGCTACACCTTC.

The chain joins TRBV2 to TRBJ2-7; D remains unclear. This CDR3 has 13 residues. CDR1 is SNHLY and CDR2 is FYNNEI in the germline V gene. V lost 2 bases, J lost 2 bases, and 7 bases lay in between. The CDR3 sequence: CASSENTTYEQYF. The CDR3, as DNA: TGTGCCAGCAGTGAAAACACGACCTACGAGCAGTACTTC.

The CDR3 nucleotides are TGCGCCAGCAGCTTGGATCAGGGGGCAGATACGCAGTATTTT. This translates into CASSLDQGADTQYF. The V and J genes are TRBV5-1 and TRBJ2-3, with 7 bases lining up with TRBD1. The length of the CDR3 is 14 residues. V shed 0 bases, J shed 4 bases, and the junction held 2 bases outside the gene matches. Germline V lookup: CDR1 SGHRS, CDR2 YFSETQ.

The chain uses TRBV10-1 and TRBJ2-1, with 10 bases matching TRBD2. Germline lookup yields CDR1 WNHNN and CDR2 SYGVQD (reference sequence). The V segment lost 4 bases and the J segment 4 bases; nucleotides outside the gene matches: 4. The CDR3 covers 15 residues. The DNA for the CDR3 is TGCGCCAGCAGTGTCCTAGCGGGGGTTTACAATGAGCAGTTCTTC. Translating it yields CASSVLAGVYNEQFF.

The CDR3 bases are TGTGCCAGCAGCCCACAGGACAGGGCAAGGGGCTACACCTTC. It yields the protein CASSPQDRARGYTF. This sequence joins TRBV11-2 and TRBJ1-2, with 8 bases lining up with TRBD1. V trimming: 5 bases; J trimming: 8 bases; junction bases outside the gene matches: 10. CDR3 size: 14 residues. In germline, CDR1 is SGHAT, CDR2 FQNNGV.

The chain recombines TRBV23-1 with TRBJ2-5; 9 nucleotides match TRBD2. TRBV23-1 is marked as an open reading frame, function uncertain. The CDR3 runs to 18 residues. V shed 7 bases and J 2 bases; nucleotides not matched to a gene: 17. This CDR3 reads CASTRNEGSGGRQETQYF. The CDR3 DNA reads TGCGCCAGCACCCGGAACGAAGGTAGCGGGGGTCGTCAAGAGACCCAGTACTTC.

A few counts support this clone. This chain connects TRBV5-1 to TRBJ1-2; 7 bases fit TRBD1. CDR3 size: 14 residues. V lost 3 bases to trimming and J lost 4 bases; unmatched junction nucleotides: 6. Germline-derived CDR1 and CDR2 are SGHRS and YFSETQ. The CDR3 loop reads CASSSSTGFYGYTF. Here the CDR3 DNA reads TGCGCCAGCAGCTCGTCGACAGGGTTCTATGGCTACACCTTC.

The chain is built from TRBV5-6 and TRBJ2-5; TRBD1 agrees at 8 bases. The CDR3 extends over 15 amino acids. The V segment lost 2 bases and the J segment 5 bases; nucleotides outside the gene matches: 8. Germline V gene sequence: CDR1 SGHDT, CDR2 YYEEEE. CDR3 nucleotide sequence: TGTGCCAGCAGCTTTGGCCAGGGGGCACTTGAGACCCAGTACTTC. Protein sequence: CASSFGQGALETQYF.

J is TRBJ1-3 and V is TRBV6-1; TRBD1 might be the D (5 bases). Looked up from germline, CDR1 is MNHNS and CDR2 is SASEGT. V lost 3 bases and J 0 bases, leaving 12 bases between the germline ends. The CDR3 contains 16 residues. CDR3 sequence: CASSEFKRGSGNTIYF. The CDR3 bases are TGTGCCAGCAGTGAGTTCAAAAGGGGCTCTGGAAACACCATATATTTT.

The chain has TRBV7-2 and TRBJ1-2; 7 bases agree with TRBD1. The germline gives CDR1 SGHTA, CDR2 FQGNSA. CDR3 size: 19 residues. J was trimmed by 0 bases and V by 0 bases; bases with no gene match: 13. The CDR3 DNA sequence: TGTGCCAGCAGCTTAGCGGCCCGACAGGGTACCTCAGCTAACTATGGCTACACCTTC. It is translated as CASSLAARQGTSANYGYTF.

There are a few counts of this clone. The rearrangement links TRBV19 to TRBJ2-7, with 7 nucleotides matching TRBD1. Germline lookup yields CDR1 LNHDA and CDR2 SQIVND (reference sequence). The CDR3 spans 15 residues. V shed 4 bases and J 2 bases; nucleotides not matched to a gene: 8. The CDR3 sequence is CASSTRQGRTYEQYF. CDR3 coding DNA: TGTGCCAGTAGTACCCGACAGGGAAGGACCTACGAGCAGTACTTC. Complete variable domain (other parts from reference TRBV19 and TRBJ2-7): DGGITQSPKYLFRKEGQNVTLSCEQNLNHDAMYWYRQDPGQGLRLIYYSQIVNDFQKGDIAEGYSVSREKKESFPLTVTSAQKNPTAFYLCASSTRQGRTYEQYFGPGTRLTVT.

The V and J genes are TRBV7-9 and TRBJ2-1, with D perhaps TRBD2 (5 bases). The CDR3 spans 16 residues. Germline-derived CDR1 and CDR2 are SEHNR and FQNEAQ (reference sequence). V shed 5 bases and J shed 2 bases, with 16 bases lying between them. The chain's CDR3 is CASSPPVSSAYNEQFF. The CDR3 DNA reads as TGTGCCAGCAGCCCCCCCGTGAGTAGCGCCTACAATGAGCAGTTCTTC.

DNA for the CDR3: TGTGCCAGCAGCTTAGCAGGGGGCAACACTGAAGCTTTCTTT. Translation: CASSLAGGNTEAFF. V usage is TRBV11-2 and J usage is TRBJ1-1; 8 bases agree with TRBD1. The CDR3 length is 14 residues. CDR1 and CDR2 from the germline V gene are SGHAT and FQNNGV. The V segment lost 1 base and the J segment 2 bases; nucleotides outside the gene matches: 0.